Following are 7 T cell receptor beta chains from one sample sequenced in a study of vaccination effects on CD4 cells after COVID-19 (dated by TCRdb to the early 2020s). No antigen has been identified for these receptors. The ViraFEST assay stimulated PBMC with viral peptide pools and then used TCR sequencing to identify antigen-specific CD4+ T cell clonotypes by expansion. After about 10 days of culture, CD4+ T cells were isolated with the EasySep CD4+ T cell isolation kit. The receptor library was made with the immunoSEQ multiplex PCR assay. In TCRdb, the immuneACCESS table is reduced to in-frame sequences with V and J assigned. These tables do not hold every clone; where another copy was compared, an unresolved V gene accounts for under half, and the others remain unexplained. This sample has roughly 76,000 clones in its table, and roughly 74% of those were observed once. 1.5% to 2% of the sample is taken by the ten largest.

The specimen was CD4+ T cells from PBMCs cultured with HCoV-229E spike peptides, collected before COVID-19 vaccination. This sample's cell subset or site label indicates: HCoV-229E spike overlapping peptide pool stimulation. Receptor source: a human donor who received a COVID-19 vaccine.

The chain employs TRBV6-5 and TRBJ1-5; 7 positions agree with TRBD1. The junction had 5 bases not matched to a gene; V was cut back by 6 bases and J by 6 bases. The CDR3 has 13 amino acids. From germline, CDR1 is MNHEY and CDR2 SVGAGI. The CDR3 DNA follows: TGTGCCAGCAGACAGGGGTCCGCTCAGCCCCAGCATTTT. It specifies CASRQGSAQPQHF.

The chain recombines TRBV29-1 with TRBJ1-3; D uncertain. Trimming left V 4 bases short and J 8 bases short, with 15 bases between. Germline values: CDR1 SQVTM, CDR2 ANQGSEA. The CDR3 loop spans 13 amino acids. The CDR3 region is CSVVGTFGDTIYF. CDR3 DNA: TGCAGCGTTGTAGGAACGTTCGGCGACACCATATATTTT.

The chain uses TRBV14 and TRBJ2-7, with 10 bases aligning to TRBD1. J gave up 0 bases and V 6 bases, and 2 bases lay outside the gene matches. The CDR3 is 14 residues long. Germline V gene sequence: CDR1 SGHDN, CDR2 FVKESK. The CDR3, as DNA: TGTGCCAGCAGTCGGGACAGGGGCTCCTACGAGCAGTACGTC. It translates to CASSRDRGSYEQYV.

In its sample, this clone was seen a few times. The chain recombines TRBV19 with TRBJ1-6; 7 bases are a match to TRBD1. Germline CDR1 and CDR2: LNHDA and SQIVND (reference sequence). CDR3 length: 14 amino acids. Losses at the gene ends were 7 bases for V and 5 bases for J; bases not matched to a gene: 5. The CDR3 DNA follows: TGTGCCAGTATGGGGGACAGAAATAATTCACCCCTCCACTTT. It is translated as CASMGDRNNSPLHF.

The chain recombines TRBV5-5 with TRBJ2-7; D gene unclear. V dropped 2 bases and J dropped 3 bases, with 9 bases sitting between them. CDR1 SGHKS and CDR2 YYEKEE come from the germline V gene (reference sequence). CDR3 size: 13 residues. The CDR3, as DNA: TGTGCCAGCAGCTTATCGATAAACTACGAGCAGTACGTC. It encodes CASSLSINYEQYV.

CDR3 loop: CASSLAQGGTGELFF. The CDR3, as DNA: TGTGCCAGCAGCTTGGCTCAGGGTGGCACCGGGGAGCTGTTTTTT. The V and J genes are TRBV5-8 and TRBJ2-2; the D gene is possibly TRBD1 (5 bases). The CDR3 runs 15 residues. Germline assignment: CDR1 SGHTS and CDR2 YDEGEE. Trimming cost V 0 bases and J 4 bases, with 10 bases left between them.

CDR3 coding DNA: TGTGCCAGCAGTTACTCTGGCAGGGGGAACACCGGGGAGCTGTTTTTT. This gives the protein CASSYSGRGNTGELFF. This rearrangement joins TRBV6-5 to TRBJ2-2; TRBD1 might be the D (6 bases). With 0 bases removed from V and 1 base from J, the gap between germline ends came to 9 bases. Germline lookup yields CDR1 MNHEY and CDR2 SVGAGI. This CDR3 has 16 residues.